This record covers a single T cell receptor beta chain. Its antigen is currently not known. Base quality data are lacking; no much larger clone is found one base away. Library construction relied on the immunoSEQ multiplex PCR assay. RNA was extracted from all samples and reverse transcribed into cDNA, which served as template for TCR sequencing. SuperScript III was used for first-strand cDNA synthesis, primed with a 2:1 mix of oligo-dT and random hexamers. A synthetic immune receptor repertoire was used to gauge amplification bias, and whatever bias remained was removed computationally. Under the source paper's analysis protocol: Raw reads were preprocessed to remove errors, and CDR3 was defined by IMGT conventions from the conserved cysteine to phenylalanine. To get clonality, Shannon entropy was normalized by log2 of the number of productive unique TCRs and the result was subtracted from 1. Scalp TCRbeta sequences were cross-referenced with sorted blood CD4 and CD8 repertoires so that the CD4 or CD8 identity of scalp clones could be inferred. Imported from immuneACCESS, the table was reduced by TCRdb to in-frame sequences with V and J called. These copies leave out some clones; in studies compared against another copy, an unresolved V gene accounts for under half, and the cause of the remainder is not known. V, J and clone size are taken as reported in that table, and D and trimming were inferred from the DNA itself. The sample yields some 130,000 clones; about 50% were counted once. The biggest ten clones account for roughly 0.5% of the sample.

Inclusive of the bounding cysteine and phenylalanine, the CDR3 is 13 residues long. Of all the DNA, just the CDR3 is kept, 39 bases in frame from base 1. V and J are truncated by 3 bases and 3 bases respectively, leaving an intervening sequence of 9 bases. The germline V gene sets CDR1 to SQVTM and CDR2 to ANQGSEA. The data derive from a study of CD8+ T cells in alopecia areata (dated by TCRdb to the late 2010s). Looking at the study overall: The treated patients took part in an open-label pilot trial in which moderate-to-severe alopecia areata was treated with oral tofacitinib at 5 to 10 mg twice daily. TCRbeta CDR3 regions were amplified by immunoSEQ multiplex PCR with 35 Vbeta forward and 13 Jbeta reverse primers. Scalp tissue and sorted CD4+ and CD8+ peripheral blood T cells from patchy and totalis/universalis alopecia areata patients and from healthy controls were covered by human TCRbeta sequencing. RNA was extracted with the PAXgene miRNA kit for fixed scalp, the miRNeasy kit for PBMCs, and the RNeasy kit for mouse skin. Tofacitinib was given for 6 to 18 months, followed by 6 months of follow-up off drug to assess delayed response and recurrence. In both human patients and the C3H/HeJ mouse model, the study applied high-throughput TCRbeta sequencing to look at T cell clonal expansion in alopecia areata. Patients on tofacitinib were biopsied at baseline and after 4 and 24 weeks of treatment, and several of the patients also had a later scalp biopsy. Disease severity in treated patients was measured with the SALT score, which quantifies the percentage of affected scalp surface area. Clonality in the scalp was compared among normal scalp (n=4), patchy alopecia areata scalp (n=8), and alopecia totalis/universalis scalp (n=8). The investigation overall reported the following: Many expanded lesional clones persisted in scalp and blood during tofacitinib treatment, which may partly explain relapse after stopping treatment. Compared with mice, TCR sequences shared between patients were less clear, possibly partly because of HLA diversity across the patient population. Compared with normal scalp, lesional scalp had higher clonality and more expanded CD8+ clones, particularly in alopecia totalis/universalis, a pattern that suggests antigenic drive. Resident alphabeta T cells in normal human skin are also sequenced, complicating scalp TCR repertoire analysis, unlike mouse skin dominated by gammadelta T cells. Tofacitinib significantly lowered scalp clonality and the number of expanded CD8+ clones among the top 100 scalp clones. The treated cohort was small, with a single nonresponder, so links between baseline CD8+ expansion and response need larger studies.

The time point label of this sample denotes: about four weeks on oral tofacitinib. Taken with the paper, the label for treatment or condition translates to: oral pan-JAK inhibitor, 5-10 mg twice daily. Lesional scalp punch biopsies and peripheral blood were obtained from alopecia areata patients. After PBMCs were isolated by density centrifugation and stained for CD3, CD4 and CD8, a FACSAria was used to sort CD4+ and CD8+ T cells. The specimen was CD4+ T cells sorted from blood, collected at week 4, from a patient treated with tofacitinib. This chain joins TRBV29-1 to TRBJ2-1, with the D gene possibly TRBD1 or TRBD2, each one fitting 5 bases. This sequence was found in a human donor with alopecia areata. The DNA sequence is TGCAGCGTTGAGGGGGTCTACTACAATGAGCAGTTCTTC. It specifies CSVEGVYYNEQFF.